This T cell receptor (beta chain) is drawn from a study of blood T cell repertoires in COVID-19 (dated by TCRdb to the early 2020s). About the study as a whole: Collaborator samples came from the United States, Italy and Spain and covered acute and convalescent phases of COVID-19. HLA class I and class II types, where available, came from metadata supplied by the sample provider rather than from assay-based typing. The dataset comprised deeply sampled blood TCRbeta repertoires from subjects exposed to, actively infected with, or recovered from COVID-19. The repertoires were released in a freely available public database meant as a resource for research on the immune response to SARS-CoV-2. The samples were drawn from the first 160 participants of the ongoing ImmuneRACE study and from over 950 subjects provided by 6 global collaborators. The material from the prospective study consisted of cDNA or gDNA derived from T cells, B-cell-depleted T cells, or PBMCs. The sample metadata nearly always contained a de-identified subject ID, COVID-19 status, age in years and sex.

The immunoSEQ Assay, a bias-controlled multiplex PCR, was used to amplify TCRbeta CDR3 regions from genomic DNA. As for how the authors treated the data: The number of nucleated cells in each sample was estimated from the amplification of reference gene primers within the assay. To quantify the absolute abundance of each unique TCRbeta CDR3 rearrangement, sequence reads were collapsed and filtered. For each sample, productive Simpson clonality was calculated as the square root of Simpson's diversity index across productive rearrangements. Not all clones reach the TCRdb copy of this immuneACCESS table, which keeps in-frame sequences only. Checked studies attribute under half of the gap to unresolved V genes and leave the rest unexplained. The D gene and trimming were derived from the DNA, and the V and J assignments and clone size from that table. In all, the sample holds roughly 200,000 clones, and around 82% of those were seen once. The top ten hold about 4.4% of the sample.

Remarks on this clone: Its antigen is unknown. Per-nucleotide qualities are absent, and no much larger clonotype sits a single base away.

The collaborating institutions used their own protocols to collect whole blood in K2EDTA tubes. For TCRbeta analysis, collaborator samples were shipped as frozen whole blood, as isolated PBMCs, or as DNA extracted from either sample type. Including cysteine and phenylalanine, the CDR3 has 14 amino acids. Just the 42-base CDR3 DNA is kept, in frame starting at base 1. According to the germline V gene, CDR1 reads SGDLS and CDR2 reads YYNGEE. V is pared back by 7 bases and J by 0 bases, with 10 bases lying between the germline termini. General findings and caveats noted by the study authors: How much clinical and demographic metadata was included differed by source and by participant, and the metadata was provided uncurated.

The receptor chain draws on TRBV9 and TRBJ2-2, with the D gene not clear enough to name. The TCR sequence derives from a man in his fifties or sixties with active or convalescent COVID-19. What was sequenced was peripheral blood. The CDR3 is CASSYASNTGELFF. The nucleotides are TGTGCCAGCTCCTACGCTTCGAACACCGGGGAGCTGTTTTTT.